This passage covers 32 T cell receptor beta chains from one sample sequenced in a study of monozygotic twins with cystic fibrosis. Generated by immunoSEQ multiplex PCR, the TCRdb table keeps only in-frame clones and is missing some. The sample holds about 14,000 clones, about 88% seen once. What was sequenced was blood. The origin of the receptors is a boy aged 5-17 years with cystic fibrosis.

This clone was picked up one time. The rearrangement joins TRBV5-6 to TRBJ2-7; 8 positions match TRBD1. Germline CDR1 is SGHDT and CDR2 is YYEEEE. There are 15 residues in the CDR3. The junction had 9 bases not matched to a gene; V was cut back by 3 bases and J by 4 bases. As DNA, the CDR3 is TGTGCCAGCAGCTCCTCCGGCAGGGGGCGATACGAGCAGTACTTC. This gives the protein CASSSSGRGRYEQYF.

The chain uses TRBV5-1 and TRBJ1-1; D is uncertain. CDR1 and CDR2 from the germline V gene are SGHRS and YFSETQ. Trimming removed 0 bases from V and 4 bases from J, with 13 bases in between. This CDR3 comprises 15 residues. CDR3 DNA sequence: TGCGCCAGCAGCTTGGCACCAGACCCAACCACTGAAGCTTTCTTT. It translates to CASSLAPDPTTEAFF.

The chain employs TRBV20-1 and TRBJ2-3; D perhaps matches TRBD2 (5 bases). Germline V CDR1 and CDR2: DFQATT, SNEGSKA (reference sequence). This CDR3 comprises 11 residues. Between the trimmed V and J ends, which lost 5 bases and 13 bases, there was a span of 16 bases. CDR3 amino acids: CSALTLTAEYF. CDR3 nucleotides: TGCAGTGCTTTGACCCTAACAGCGGAGTATTTT.

This rearrangement joins TRBV15 to TRBJ2-7, with D possibly called TRBD1 or TRBD2 (5 bases each). The V gene lost 3 bases and the J gene lost 4 bases, with 13 bases spanning the gap. The CDR3 is 14 residues long. Germline lookup yields CDR1 LNHNV and CDR2 YYDKDF (reference sequence). The CDR3 here is CATSRDAGRYEQYF. CDR3 sequence (DNA): TGTGCCACCAGCAGGGACGCAGGGAGATACGAGCAGTACTTC.

This clone was counted a single time. The V call is TRBV28, the J call TRBJ2-2; D may be TRBD1 or TRBD2 (6 bases each). Germline V gene data show CDR1 as MDHEN and CDR2 as SYDVKM. There are 14 residues in the CDR3. Between the trimmed V and J ends, which lost 10 bases and 1 base, there was a span of 13 bases. The CDR3 DNA is TGTGCCATAGGGGGGAGTGGGAACACCGGGGAGCTGTTTTTT. Protein: CAIGGSGNTGELFF.

The V call is TRBV5-1, the J call TRBJ1-1; D gene unclear. The CDR3 is 13 amino acids. The V gene's germline CDR1 is SGHRS and CDR2 YFSETQ. Trimming pared 0 bases from V and 4 bases from J, leaving 7 bases between. CDR3 sequence: CASSLGGSTEAFF. CDR3 nucleotide sequence: TGCGCCAGCAGCTTGGGGGGTAGCACTGAAGCTTTCTTT.

The chain combines TRBV19 with TRBJ1-4, with 9 bases identical to TRBD1. The V segment lost 6 bases and the J segment 5 bases; nucleotides outside the gene matches: 4. CDR3 length: 14 amino acids. The germline V gene has CDR1 LNHDA and CDR2 SQIVND (reference sequence). CDR3 sequence: CASRDTGGNEKLFF. The CDR3 DNA follows: TGTGCCAGTAGAGATACAGGGGGCAATGAAAAACTGTTTTTT.

This clone occurred a few times. The chain carries TRBV7-8 and TRBJ2-2; 8 bases agree with TRBD1. CDR1 SGHVS and CDR2 FQNEAQ come from the germline V gene. The V segment lost 6 bases and the J segment 7 bases; nucleotides outside the gene matches: 10. This CDR3 contains 15 residues. The CDR3 sequence is CASRQPGGDGGELFF. CDR3 DNA sequence: TGTGCCAGCAGGCAACCAGGGGGCGACGGCGGGGAGCTGTTTTTT. Complete variable domain (other parts from reference TRBV7-8 and TRBJ2-2): GAGVSQSPRYKVAKRGQDVALRCDPISGHVSLFWYQQALGQGPEFLTYFQNEAQLDKSGLPSDRFFAERPEGSVSTLKIQRTQQEDSAVYLCASRQPGGDGGELFFGEGSRLTVL.

The chain links TRBV4-1 to TRBJ2-1; D call uncertain. The V end was cut by 5 bases, the J end by 2 bases, with 13 bases between. This CDR3 spans 15 amino acids. Looked up from germline, CDR1 is MGHRA and CDR2 is YSYEKL. CDR3 DNA sequence: TGCGCCAGCAGCTTACGACCGGTCACCTACAATGAGCAGTTCTTC. Protein: CASSLRPVTYNEQFF.

The V call is TRBV11-2, the J call TRBJ1-2; the match to TRBD1 covers 7 bases. Germline CDR1 reads SGHAT; CDR2 reads FQNNGV. The CDR3 is 15 amino acids. The V gene end was trimmed by 4 bases and the J gene end by 0 bases; junction bases not matched to a gene: 5. For the CDR3, the DNA is TGTGCCAGCAGCTCGTCAGGGGGATCTAACTATGGCTACACCTTC. It is translated as CASSSSGGSNYGYTF.

The chain joins TRBV5-1 to TRBJ2-1; TRBD1 is a possible D gene (6 bases). The CDR3 covers 17 residues. Per the germline V gene, CDR1 is SGHRS and CDR2 is YFSETQ. V lost 0 bases to trimming and J lost 0 bases, with 13 bases between them. CDR3 region: CASSLVDRISSYNEQFF. The CDR3 nucleotides read TGCGCCAGCAGCTTGGTTGACAGGATTAGCTCCTACAATGAGCAGTTCTTC.

In this sample, this clone turned up once. The rearrangement joins TRBV27 to TRBJ1-1; D possibly corresponds to TRBD1 (6 bases). Per germline, CDR1 MNHEY and CDR2 SMNVEV (reference sequence). The CDR3 loop spans 16 amino acids. V was cut by 4 bases and J by 0 bases, with 15 bases left in between. CDR3 DNA sequence: TGTGCCAGCAGTTCACAGGGTCGGGAATTGAACACTGAAGCTTTCTTT. It specifies CASSSQGRELNTEAFF.

The chain is built from TRBV9 and TRBJ2-7, with 12 bases matching TRBD1. CDR1 SGDLS and CDR2 YYNGEE come from the germline V gene. J gave up 5 bases and V 2 bases, and 8 bases lay outside the gene matches. This CDR3 region has 16 residues. CDR3 region: CASSVFGTGGFNEQYF. The CDR3 DNA reads TGTGCCAGCAGCGTCTTTGGGACAGGGGGCTTCAACGAGCAGTACTTC.

The genes are TRBV27 and TRBJ1-2, with 7 bases that match TRBD1. This CDR3 contains 17 residues. The V gene's germline CDR1 is MNHEY and CDR2 SMNVEV (reference sequence). The J segment lost 0 bases and the V segment lost 3 bases, leaving 10 bases of the junction unmatched. CDR3 sequence (DNA): TGTGCCAGCAGTTTGGGTCAGGGGGGCGATCCTAACTATGGCTACACCTTC. This encodes CASSLGQGGDPNYGYTF.

The rearrangement uses TRBV6-5 and TRBJ2-5, with D possibly matching TRBD1 (6 bases). Trimming removed 0 bases at V and 2 bases at J, with 7 bases between. This CDR3 has 14 amino acids. CDR1 is MNHEY, CDR2 SVGAGI, per germline. CDR3 DNA sequence: TGTGCCAGCAGTTACTCGGACAGTCAAGAGACCCAGTACTTC. The encoded protein is CASSYSDSQETQYF.

As DNA, the CDR3 is TGTGCCAGTAGTAGGGACAGGGTGAACACTGAAGCTTTCTTT. Amino acid sequence: CASSRDRVNTEAFF. The chain has TRBV19 and TRBJ1-1, with 9 nucleotides matching TRBD1. Germline V gene data show CDR1 as LNHDA and CDR2 as SQIVND (reference sequence). This CDR3 spans 14 amino acids. With 4 bases clipped from V and 0 bases from J, the junction kept 0 bases outside the gene matches.

The chain uses TRBV5-1 and TRBJ2-7, with D tentatively TRBD2 (6 bases). Per germline, CDR1 SGHRS and CDR2 YFSETQ. This CDR3 has 14 residues. V gave up 4 bases and J gave up 5 bases, with 16 bases separating them. CDR3 sequence: CASSGTGTLNEQYF. CDR3 bases: TGCGCCAGCAGCGGGACCGGGACTTTAAACGAGCAGTACTTC.

The V call is TRBV11-3, the J call TRBJ1-3; D gene uncertain. V lost 5 bases and J 0 bases, leaving 11 bases between the germline ends. Germline CDR1 SGHNT, CDR2 YENEEA. There are 15 residues in the CDR3. Here the CDR3 DNA reads TGTGCCAGCAGCCCGGACTCCAGCTCTGGAAACACCATATATTTT. Its protein is CASSPDSSSGNTIYF.

The gene calls are TRBV15 and TRBJ1-2; D is undetermined. The V end lost 3 bases, the J end lost 4 bases, and 9 bases lay between the germline ends. This CDR3 is built from 13 residues. CDR1 is LNHNV, CDR2 YYDKDF, per germline (reference sequence). CDR3 protein: CATSSGRGYGYTF. The CDR3, as DNA: TGTGCCACCAGCAGCGGCCGCGGCTATGGCTACACCTTC.

The J gene is TRBJ2-1, the V gene TRBV20-1; no reliable D call. Germline lookup yields CDR1 DFQATT and CDR2 SNEGSKA (reference sequence). V was cut by 6 bases and J by 4 bases, with 7 bases left in between. This CDR3 has 11 amino acids. Written as DNA, the CDR3 is TGCAGTGCCCAAGAGTACAATGAGCAGTTCTTC. Translation gives CSAQEYNEQFF.

The rearrangement uses TRBV4-1 and TRBJ1-5; possibly TRBD1 for D (5 bases). CDR1 and CDR2 (germline): MGHRA, YSYEKL. The CDR3 runs to 16 residues. V gave up 1 base and J gave up 1 base, with 11 bases separating them. The CDR3, as DNA: TGCGCCAGCAGCCAAGTTTTCCGGGACAGCAATCAGCCCCAGCATTTT. Protein product: CASSQVFRDSNQPQHF.

This chain links TRBV11-2 with TRBJ2-5; no reliable D call. The CDR3 spans 11 residues. The V end lost 4 bases, the J end lost 4 bases, and 4 bases lay between the germline ends. In germline, CDR1 is SGHAT, CDR2 FQNNGV. The CDR3 DNA follows: TGTGCCAGCAGCTCGGGAGAGACCCAGTACTTC. Amino acids: CASSSGETQYF.

The rearrangement joins TRBV6-5 to TRBJ2-3; D might be TRBD2 (6 bases). The germline CDR1 and CDR2 sequences are MNHEY and SVGAGI. V shed 0 bases and J shed 11 bases, with 18 bases lying between them. The CDR3 sequence is 15 residues long. For the CDR3, the DNA is TGTGCCAGCAGTTACTCTATCTATGAGACTAGGTTGCAGTATTTT. Translated: CASSYSIYETRLQYF.

The rearrangement links TRBV19 to TRBJ2-1, with D possibly TRBD1 on 5 matching bases. CDR3 length equals 14 residues. Germline V lookup: CDR1 LNHDA, CDR2 SQIVND (reference sequence). V lost 6 bases to trimming and J lost 5 bases, with 14 bases between them. In nucleotides, the CDR3 is TGTGCCAGTAGCGCTCCAGGGTCCAACAATGAGCAGTTCTTC. It encodes CASSAPGSNNEQFF.

This chain's CDR3 is CASSRHQYEQYF. CDR3 bases: TGTGCCAGCAGCAGACACCAATACGAGCAGTACTTC. The gene calls are TRBV6-1 and TRBJ2-7; D gene uncertain. Trimming left V 6 bases short and J 4 bases short, with 10 bases between. This CDR3 region has 12 residues. Germline CDR1 and CDR2: MNHNS and SASEGT.

This rearrangement joins TRBV5-4 to TRBJ2-7; D may be TRBD2 (6 bases). CDR3 length: 12 residues. CDR1 SGHNT and CDR2 YYREEE come from the germline V gene (reference sequence). Trimming left V 9 bases short and J 2 bases short, with 12 bases between. CDR3 region: CATWDSPYEQYF. CDR3 DNA sequence: TGTGCCACCTGGGACTCCCCCTACGAGCAGTACTTC.

This rearrangement joins TRBV5-4 to TRBJ1-4; the D is unclear. This CDR3 is 13 amino acids long. Germline V gene data show CDR1 as SGHNT and CDR2 as YYREEE (reference sequence). The V end was cut by 2 bases, the J end by 8 bases, with 10 bases between. In DNA, the CDR3 is TGTGCCAGCAGCTTTGCAGGTGTCGAAAAACTGTTTTTT. Protein product: CASSFAGVEKLFF.

The chain uses TRBV19 and TRBJ1-2; D is unresolved. Trimming cost V 2 bases and J 2 bases, with 6 bases left between them. This CDR3 spans 13 amino acids. Looked up from germline, CDR1 is LNHDA and CDR2 is SQIVND (reference sequence). In DNA, the CDR3 is TGTGCCAGTAGTATAACCAGGAACTATGGCTACACCTTC. It is translated as CASSITRNYGYTF.

This rearrangement joins TRBV9 to TRBJ1-3; the match to TRBD1 covers 7 bases. This CDR3 is built from 14 residues. Per germline, CDR1 SGDLS and CDR2 YYNGEE. The V and J ends lost 7 bases and 9 bases, in that order; junction bases with no gene match: 13. In DNA form, the CDR3 reads TGTGCCAGCTCCAGGGGGGCCCCAAGCGGCACCATATATTTT. Residues: CASSRGAPSGTIYF.

The count of this clone is one. The V gene is TRBV7-9, the J gene TRBJ1-6, with D possibly matching TRBD1 (5 bases). The CDR3 sequence is 14 residues long. Germline lookup yields CDR1 SEHNR and CDR2 FQNEAQ (reference sequence). The germline V and J ends were trimmed by 3 bases and 6 bases, with 9 bases remaining between them. In DNA form, the CDR3 reads TGTGCCAGCAGCTTGGGACGGGGTAATTCACCCCTCCACTTT. This encodes CASSLGRGNSPLHF.

This clone was detected only once. V and J are TRBV13 and TRBJ2-7; D is ambiguous. Germline values: CDR1 PRHDT, CDR2 FYEKMQ (reference sequence). Between the trimmed V and J ends, which lost 6 bases and 6 bases, there was a span of 12 bases. The CDR3 length is 12 residues. CDR3 loop: CASSDREGEQYF. CDR3 nucleotides: TGTGCCAGCAGTGATAGGGAAGGCGAGCAGTACTTC.

The chain combines TRBV7-8 with TRBJ1-2, with D perhaps TRBD1 (5 bases). The germline V and J ends were trimmed by 0 bases and 6 bases, with 11 bases remaining between them. This CDR3 spans 14 amino acids. The germline V gene encodes CDR1 SGHVS and CDR2 FQNEAQ. CDR3 nucleotides: TGTGCCAGCAGCTTAGCGGAGGGACCTGATGGCTACACCTTC. Translating gives CASSLAEGPDGYTF.